Listed below are T cell receptor beta chains from one sample, sequenced in a study of shared clonotypes between healthy human individuals. Clones were read by immunoSEQ multiplex PCR, and TCRdb kept only the in-frame ones, dropping some. This sample has roughly 1,500,000 clones, with just under 99% found just once. The specimen sequenced was naive CD4+ T cells sorted from blood. These receptors all stem from a man younger than 40 in good health. The CDR3 runs from the conserved cysteine through the conserved F or W. Fields, in order: V gene, clone size, J gene, D gene, CDR3 length, CDR3 protein, CDR3 DNA. A D gene is named only where the DNA matches it firmly. Some rows have no size entry. The others give once, few or many, or a class for an expanded clone.

TRBV11-3	.	TRBJ2-7	.	14	CASSLDGPASGQYF	TGTGCCAGCAGCTTAGACGGGCCCGCATCGGGGCAGTACTTC
TRBV11-3	.	TRBJ2-7	TRBD2	14	CASSRTSGVDEQYF	TGTGCCAGCAGTCGTACTAGCGGGGTCGACGAGCAGTACTTC
TRBV18	.	TRBJ1-2	TRBD1	14	CASSPGQGADGYTF	TGTGCCAGCTCACCGGGACAGGGGGCCGATGGCTACACCTTC
TRBV18	.	TRBJ2-1	.	14	CASSPPVKRTEQFF	TGTGCCAGCTCACCACCGGTGAAGCGGACTGAGCAGTTCTTC
TRBV5-1	.	TRBJ2-2	TRBD2	16	CASSLEAGRGPGELFF	TGCGCCAGCAGCTTGGAGGCAGGGAGGGGTCCCGGGGAGCTGTTTTTT
TRBV30	.	TRBJ1-2	.	13	CAWSGTGWGGYTF	TGTGCCTGGAGTGGTACAGGGTGGGGTGGCTACACCTTC
TRBV6-5	.	TRBJ1-2	.	13	CASSYNPNYGYTF	TGTGCCAGCAGTTACAATCCTAACTATGGCTACACCTTC
TRBV7-3	.	TRBJ2-6	.	13	CASSPGGANVLTF	TGTGCCAGCAGCCCCGGGGGGGCCAACGTCCTGACTTTC
TRBV12-5	.	TRBJ2-3	.	14	CASAPGGSTDTQYF	TGTGCTAGTGCCCCTGGAGGGTCCACAGATACGCAGTATTTT
TRBV9	.	TRBJ1-1	TRBD1	16	CASSVVVGGQGVEFVF	TGTGCCAGCAGCGTAGTGGTTGGTGGCCAGGGGGTCGAGTTCGTCTTT
TRBV7-2	.	TRBJ2-7	.	12	CASSRDRYEQYF	TGTGCCAGCAGCCGTGACAGATACGAGCAGTACTTC
TRBV5-1	.	TRBJ2-1	TRBD1	17	CASSPSSGTGAANGQFF	TGCGCCAGCAGCCCGTCGTCCGGGACAGGGGCCGCTAACGGGCAGTTCTTC
TRBV9	.	TRBJ2-3	.	14	CASSVVSGADTQYF	TGTGCCAGCAGCGTAGTCAGTGGGGCAGATACGCAGTATTTT
TRBV7-9	once	TRBJ1-1	.	16	CASSRAGQIMNTEAFF	TGTGCCAGCAGCCGTGCTGGTCAGATAATGAACACTGAAGCTTTCTTT
TRBV10-1	once	TRBJ1-1	.	13	CASSSNMNTEAFF	TGCGCCAGCAGCTCCAACATGAACACTGAAGCTTTCTTT
TRBV7-9	.	TRBJ1-5	.	14	CASSLSGYWQPQHF	TGTGCCAGCAGCTTATCGGGGTACTGGCAGCCCCAGCATTTT
TRBV7-6	once	TRBJ2-1	TRBD2	16	CASSTIASGAYNEQFF	TGTGCCAGCAGCACCATCGCTAGCGGAGCCTACAATGAGCAGTTCTTC
TRBV6-5	.	TRBJ2-1	TRBD2	16	CASSSKTSRNYNEQFF	TGTGCCAGCAGTTCTAAGACTAGCAGGAACTACAATGAGCAGTTCTTC
TRBV5-4	.	TRBJ2-6	.	17	CASSLVPTLSGANVLTF	TGTGCCAGCAGCTTGGTACCAACCCTCTCTGGGGCCAACGTCCTGACTTTC
TRBV7-9	.	TRBJ2-5	TRBD2	17	CASSFSPGLAGGLTQYF	TGTGCCAGCAGCTTTAGCCCAGGACTAGCGGGAGGTCTGACCCAGTACTTC
TRBV28	.	TRBJ2-1	.	15	CASSLHLGTYNEQFF	TGTGCCAGCAGTTTACACTTGGGGACCTACAATGAGCAGTTCTTC
TRBV5-4	.	TRBJ1-1	.	14	CASSLGPTFNEAFF	TGTGCCAGCAGCTTGGGACCTACCTTTAATGAAGCTTTCTTT
TRBV2	.	TRBJ1-5	TRBD1	15	CASKRGRTENQPQHF	TGTGCCAGCAAAAGGGGGCGGACAGAAAATCAGCCCCAGCATTTT
TRBV9	.	TRBJ1-1	.	13	CASSVTGNTEAFF	TGTGCCAGCAGCGTAACGGGGAACACTGAAGCTTTCTTT
TRBV5-1	.	TRBJ2-5	.	16	CASTTGTTGPQETQYF	TGCGCCAGTACGACCGGGACCACCGGGCCGCAAGAGACCCAGTACTTC
TRBV30	.	TRBJ2-7	.	14	CAWSVPPGRYEQYF	TGTGCCTGGAGTGTACCTCCAGGGCGATACGAGCAGTACTTC
TRBV7-6	.	TRBJ2-3	.	15	CASSLEPIITDTQYF	TGTGCCAGCAGCTTAGAGCCGATCATCACAGATACGCAGTATTTT
TRBV29-1	.	TRBJ1-1	.	10	CSVANSEAFF	TGCAGCGTTGCGAACAGTGAAGCTTTCTTT